This T cell receptor (beta chain) comes out of a study of high-grade serous ovarian cancer treatment subgroups. Looking at the study overall: On average, 14,192 reads and 7,000 to 8,000 unique TCR beta rearrangements were obtained per sample. Findings and limits, study-wide: Without spatial data, bulk sequencing limits insight into HGSC tumor diversity. TCR relatedness rose with neoantigen level and trended with mutation load. Only CDR3 was analyzed; CDR1 and CDR2 were not.

Sequencing was performed with immunoSEQ multiplex PCR; in TCRdb, only in-frame clones are kept and a portion is missing. This sample has roughly 3,000 clones, with around four fifths found just once. In germline, CDR1 is KGHSH, CDR2 LQKENI. The CDR3 totals 15 residues. Trimming removed 6 bases from V and 3 bases from J, with 16 bases in between. Comments on this clone: The antigen remains undetermined.

Tumor samples were taken before definitive surgery or chemotherapy. The source is a human donor with high-grade serous ovarian cancer. Material for sequencing was tumor tissue. V is TRBV18 and J is TRBJ2-3; D remains ambiguous. CDR3 coding DNA: TGTGCCAGCTCCCGTGTCTCGACCCAGACAGATACGCAGTATTTT. It is translated as CASSRVSTQTDTQYF.